Each of the 22 T cell receptor beta chains below was sequenced from the same sample in a study of blood T cell repertoires in COVID-19. TCRdb's table, derived via immunoSEQ multiplex PCR, lists solely in-frame clones and lacks some. The data contain about 74,000 clones, 80% to 90% of them singletons. Sequenced: peripheral blood. The receptors were gathered from a man aged 65 to 85 with acute or convalescent COVID-19.

The chain recombines TRBV3-1 (or the pseudogene TRBV3-2) with TRBJ2-7, with TRBD2 matching over 7 bases. Germline loops: CDR1 LGHDT, CDR2 YNNKEL (reference sequence). The CDR3 totals 14 residues. The ends lost 4 bases at V and 5 bases at J; junction bases unmatched: 8. The CDR3 nucleotides are TGTGCCAGCAGCCCCGATGGGAGGGTGAACGAGCAGTACTTC. It encodes CASSPDGRVNEQYF.

This chain connects TRBV11-2 to TRBJ2-1; 9 positions match TRBD1. Per the germline V gene, CDR1 is SGHAT and CDR2 is FQNNGV. V lost 5 bases and J lost 5; bases outside the gene matches: 1. CDR3 length equals 13 residues. The CDR3 region has the DNA TGTGCCAGCAGCCGGGACAGGGACAATGAGCAGTTCTTC. Its translation: CASSRDRDNEQFF.

The J gene is TRBJ2-2, the V gene TRBV6-6; possible D gene TRBD1, 6 bases. Per germline, CDR1 MNHNY and CDR2 SVGAGI (reference sequence). The CDR3 covers 15 residues. V dropped 5 bases and J dropped 5 bases, with 15 bases sitting between them. The CDR3 reads CASSHRQRGTGELFF. CDR3 DNA sequence: TGTGCCAGCAGTCATAGACAGAGGGGGACCGGGGAGCTGTTTTTT.

The rearrangement uses TRBV3-1 (or the pseudogene TRBV3-2) and TRBJ2-2, with TRBD2 matching over 13 bases. Losses at the gene ends were 4 bases for V and 5 bases for J; bases not matched to a gene: 7. The CDR3 is 17 residues long. The V gene's germline CDR1 is LGHDT and CDR2 YNNKEL (reference sequence). In nucleotides, the CDR3 is TGTGCCAGCAGCCCGAGGACTAGCGGGAGCGGGACCGGGGAGCTGTTTTTT. This sequence encodes CASSPRTSGSGTGELFF.

The chain links TRBV5-1 to TRBJ2-7, with 9 positions matching TRBD1. J was trimmed by 4 bases and V by 5 bases; bases with no gene match: 7. The CDR3 runs 14 residues. Germline V lookup: CDR1 SGHRS, CDR2 YFSETQ. CDR3 amino acids: CASSPGTGIYEQYF. As DNA, the CDR3 is TGCGCCAGCAGTCCCGGGACAGGGATTTACGAGCAGTACTTC.

This clone was observed a handful of times. This chain joins TRBV19 and TRBJ2-3; TRBD2 agrees at 8 bases. This CDR3 spans 15 amino acids. The trim removed 4 bases at V and 5 bases at J, leaving 8 bases unmatched. The V gene's germline CDR1 is LNHDA and CDR2 SQIVND (reference sequence). CDR3 loop: CASSRSGGGLDTQYF. The CDR3 coding sequence is TGTGCCAGTAGTAGATCCGGGGGGGGCTTAGATACGCAGTATTTT.

The chain has TRBV5-1 and TRBJ2-3; 8 bases match TRBD1. The CDR3 extends over 15 amino acids. Germline V lookup: CDR1 SGHRS, CDR2 YFSETQ. After removal of 7 bases from V and 1 base from J, the junction contained 8 bases not matched to a gene. The CDR3 region is CASRTRGPGTDTQYF. DNA of the CDR3: TGCGCCAGCCGGACCAGGGGGCCCGGCACAGATACGCAGTATTTT.

The rearrangement joins TRBV5-1 to TRBJ2-3; D gene uncertain. The germline V gene encodes CDR1 SGHRS and CDR2 YFSETQ. V was clipped by 1 base and J by 5 bases, with 2 bases between them. The CDR3 is 11 residues long. CDR3 residues: CASSLLDTQYF. As DNA, the CDR3 is TGCGCCAGCAGCTTGCTAGATACGCAGTATTTT.

This clone was counted a single time. The V and J genes are TRBV28 and TRBJ2-7; 11 nucleotides align to TRBD2. The length of the CDR3 is 13 residues. Germline lookup yields CDR1 MDHEN and CDR2 SYDVKM. The V segment lost 7 bases and the J segment 4 bases; nucleotides outside the gene matches: 3. CDR3 coding DNA: TGTGCCAGCACCGGGACTAGCGGATACGAGCAGTACTTC. Translated, it gives CASTGTSGYEQYF.

The chain recombines TRBV9 with TRBJ1-3, with D possibly being TRBD1 (6 bases). This CDR3 comprises 16 residues. Germline V CDR1 and CDR2: SGDLS, YYNGEE. Trimming removed 0 bases at V and 3 bases at J, with 13 bases between. The chain's CDR3 is CASSVAVGQFGNTIYF. The CDR3 coding sequence is TGTGCCAGCAGCGTAGCTGTAGGACAGTTTGGAAACACCATATATTTT. The full variable domain, its missing parts supplied by reference TRBV9 and TRBJ1-3, is DSGVTQTPKHLITATGQRVTLRCSPRSGDLSVYWYQQSLDQGLQFLIQYYNGEERAKGNILERFSAQQFPDLHSELNLSSLELGDSALYFCASSVAVGQFGNTIYFGEGSWLTVV.

V and J are TRBV6-6 and TRBJ2-3; D unresolved. The CDR3 covers 12 residues. The V gene's germline CDR1 is MNHNY and CDR2 SVGAGI (reference sequence). The germline V and J ends were trimmed by 6 bases and 0 bases, with 4 bases remaining between them. The CDR3: CASRASTDTQYF. CDR3 DNA: TGTGCCAGCAGGGCTAGCACAGATACGCAGTATTTT.

This clone was observed a handful of times. This sequence joins TRBV12-3 or TRBV12-4 and TRBJ1-5; 10 nucleotides line up with TRBD1. The CDR3 loop spans 13 amino acids. J was trimmed by 8 bases and V by 6 bases; bases with no gene match: 4. CDR3 residues: CASRGTGVEPQHF. CDR3 DNA: TGTGCCAGCAGAGGGACAGGGGTTGAGCCCCAGCATTTT.

This chain joins TRBV18 and TRBJ1-2, with 8 positions matching TRBD1. CDR3 length: 15 residues. The V gene end was trimmed by 5 bases and the J gene end by 1 base; junction bases not matched to a gene: 6. Per germline, CDR1 KGHSH and CDR2 LQKENI. In DNA form, the CDR3 reads TGTGCCAGCTCAGCAGGACAGGGATATAACTATGGCTACACCTTC. Translating it yields CASSAGQGYNYGYTF.

V gene TRBV6-4 combines with J gene TRBJ2-6; 8 positions agree with TRBD2. With V trimmed by 3 bases and J by 4 bases, 11 bases remained unmatched. The CDR3 length is 18 residues. Per germline, CDR1 MRHNA and CDR2 SNTAGT. The CDR3, as DNA: TGTGCCAGCAGTGAAGTCCCAGCGGGAGCTGGGGGGGCCAACGTCCTGACTTTC. Translating it yields CASSEVPAGAGGANVLTF.

The V call is TRBV15, the J call TRBJ2-5; D is unresolved. Per the germline V gene, CDR1 is LNHNV and CDR2 is YYDKDF (reference sequence). V was cut by 0 bases and J by 5 bases, with 13 bases left in between. The CDR3 spans 15 residues. The CDR3 is CATSRDHEILETQYF. The CDR3 region has the DNA TGTGCCACCAGCAGAGATCATGAGATACTGGAGACCCAGTACTTC.

The chain recombines TRBV7-3 with TRBJ2-1; 10 bases line up with TRBD1. CDR1 and CDR2 (germline): SGHTA, FQGTGA. The CDR3 has 12 residues. After removal of 5 bases from V and 15 bases from J, the junction contained 7 bases not matched to a gene. For the CDR3, the DNA is TGTGCCAGCAGCCCAGGGACAGGGGAAAGGTTCTTC. Its translation: CASSPGTGERFF. The variable domain in full, completed from reference TRBV7-3 and TRBJ2-1, reads GAGVSQTPSNKVTEKGKYVELRCDPISGHTALYWYRQSLGQGPEFLIYFQGTGAADDSGLPNDRFFAVRPEGSVSTLKIQRTERGDSAVYLCASSPGTGERFFGPGTRLTVL.

The chain uses TRBV29-1 and TRBJ2-3; D is perhaps TRBD1 (5 bases). The CDR3 extends over 14 amino acids. The V end lost 4 bases, the J end lost 6 bases, and 17 bases lay between the germline ends. The germline CDR1 and CDR2 sequences are SQVTM and ANQGSEA. The CDR3 loop reads CSVGHTTGVDTQYF. For the CDR3, the DNA is TGCAGCGTTGGACACACCACAGGAGTTGATACGCAGTATTTT.

V usage is TRBV7-2 and J usage is TRBJ1-2, with D possibly being TRBD1 (5 bases). Germline V lookup: CDR1 SGHTA, CDR2 FQGNSA. CDR3 length: 13 residues. V lost 5 bases and J lost 8, with 15 bases in between. DNA of the CDR3: TGTGCCAGCAGCCCGGAGTGGGGGGGAGGCTACACCTTC. Its protein is CASSPEWGGGYTF.

The chain is built from TRBV24-1 and TRBJ2-1; 10 bases are a match to TRBD2. The V gene end was trimmed by 0 bases and the J gene end by 6 bases; junction bases not matched to a gene: 7. Germline CDR1 KGHDR, CDR2 SFDVKD. The CDR3 totals 17 residues. The CDR3 spells CATSDLSSSGSSNEQFF. In nucleotides, the CDR3 is TGTGCCACCAGTGATTTGTCCTCTAGCGGGAGTAGCAATGAGCAGTTCTTC.

The chain uses TRBV4-1 and TRBJ1-1; D gene unclear. CDR3 length equals 13 residues. V lost 1 base and J lost 2, with 5 bases in between. CDR1 MGHRA and CDR2 YSYEKL come from the germline V gene. The CDR3: CASSQGPNTEAFF. CDR3 nucleotides: TGCGCCAGCAGCCAAGGGCCTAACACTGAAGCTTTCTTT.

CDR3 nucleotides: TGTGCCAGCAGCCAAGAGATTGCGGGTCGAGGCTACACCTTC. This encodes CASSQEIAGRGYTF. The rearrangement uses TRBV3-1 (or the pseudogene TRBV3-2) and TRBJ1-2; unclear D gene. Germline V gives CDR1 LGHDT, CDR2 YNNKEL (reference sequence). The CDR3 is 14 amino acids. V lost 0 bases and J lost 8, with 13 bases in between.

The CDR3 here is CASSSGLAGEGSTDTQYF. The CDR3, as DNA: TGTGCCAGCAGTTCCGGACTAGCGGGGGAGGGAAGCACAGATACGCAGTATTTT. The V and J genes are TRBV28 and TRBJ2-3; 13 bases match TRBD2. CDR3 length equals 18 residues. The V gene's germline CDR1 is MDHEN and CDR2 SYDVKM. V gave up 4 bases and J gave up 0 bases; unmatched junction bases: 7. Supplemented by reference TRBV28 and TRBJ2-3, the full variable domain reads DVKVTQSSRYLVKRTGEKVFLECVQDMDHENMFWYRQDPGLGLRLIYFSYDVKMKEKGDIPEGYSVSREKKERFSLILESASTNQTSMYLCASSSGLAGEGSTDTQYFGPGTRLTVL.